This T cell receptor beta chain came from a study of cytomegalovirus exposure and HLA in healthy donors. This CDR3 comprises 14 residues. The germline V gene has CDR1 KGHSY and CDR2 FQNENV. V gave up 2 bases and J gave up 6 bases, with 13 bases separating them. PCR was performed using 60 Vbeta and 13 Jbeta primers. Libraries were prepared by immunoSEQ multiplex PCR; TCRdb keeps only in-frame clonotypes and omits some of them. The repertoire consists of over 150,000 clones, with more than 70% occurring once and the leading ten covering around 1.5%. Findings and caveats of the study: The study found most TCR sequences rare, yet found some public TCRs in many donors. Presence/absence comparisons presumed near-even sequencing depth among donors. TRBV6-2, TRBV6-3 and some other V segments were excluded as indistinguishable.

This clone was detected once. Its matching antigen is unknown. The sequencing input was PBMCs. This sequence joins TRBV16 and TRBJ1-1; possible D gene TRBD1, 6 bases. This receptor was taken from a man aged 55 to 70 in good health and CMV-seronegative. The CDR3 nucleotides read TGTGCCAGCAGCCAACAGGGGCGCAGCGCTGAAGCTTTCTTT. Translated, it gives CASSQQGRSAEAFF.